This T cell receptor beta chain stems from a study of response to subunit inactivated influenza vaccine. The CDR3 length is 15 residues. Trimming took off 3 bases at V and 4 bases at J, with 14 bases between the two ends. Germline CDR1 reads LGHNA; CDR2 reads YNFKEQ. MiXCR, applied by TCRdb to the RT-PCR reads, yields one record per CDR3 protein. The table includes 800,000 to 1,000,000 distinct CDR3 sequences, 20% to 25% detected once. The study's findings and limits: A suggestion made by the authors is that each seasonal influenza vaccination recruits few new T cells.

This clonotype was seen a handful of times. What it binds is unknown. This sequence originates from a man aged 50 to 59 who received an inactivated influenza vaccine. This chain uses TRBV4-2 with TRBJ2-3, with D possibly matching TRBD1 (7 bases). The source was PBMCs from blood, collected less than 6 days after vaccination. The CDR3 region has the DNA TGTGCCAGCAGCCAGCGGCAGGGGGAGGCAGATACGCAGTATTTT. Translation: CASSQRQGEADTQYF.